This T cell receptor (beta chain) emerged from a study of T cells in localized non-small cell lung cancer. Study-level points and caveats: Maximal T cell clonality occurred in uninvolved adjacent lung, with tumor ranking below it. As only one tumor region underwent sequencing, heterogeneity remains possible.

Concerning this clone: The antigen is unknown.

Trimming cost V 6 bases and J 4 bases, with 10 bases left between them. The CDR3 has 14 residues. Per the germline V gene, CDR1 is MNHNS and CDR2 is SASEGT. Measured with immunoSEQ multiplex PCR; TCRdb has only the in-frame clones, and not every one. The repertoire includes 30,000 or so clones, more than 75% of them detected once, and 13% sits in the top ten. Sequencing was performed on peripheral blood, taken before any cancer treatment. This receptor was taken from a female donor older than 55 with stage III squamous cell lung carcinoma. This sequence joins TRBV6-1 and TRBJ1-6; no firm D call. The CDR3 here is CASSSGPYNSPLHF. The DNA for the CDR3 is TGTGCCAGCAGCTCCGGGCCTTATAATTCACCCCTCCACTTT.